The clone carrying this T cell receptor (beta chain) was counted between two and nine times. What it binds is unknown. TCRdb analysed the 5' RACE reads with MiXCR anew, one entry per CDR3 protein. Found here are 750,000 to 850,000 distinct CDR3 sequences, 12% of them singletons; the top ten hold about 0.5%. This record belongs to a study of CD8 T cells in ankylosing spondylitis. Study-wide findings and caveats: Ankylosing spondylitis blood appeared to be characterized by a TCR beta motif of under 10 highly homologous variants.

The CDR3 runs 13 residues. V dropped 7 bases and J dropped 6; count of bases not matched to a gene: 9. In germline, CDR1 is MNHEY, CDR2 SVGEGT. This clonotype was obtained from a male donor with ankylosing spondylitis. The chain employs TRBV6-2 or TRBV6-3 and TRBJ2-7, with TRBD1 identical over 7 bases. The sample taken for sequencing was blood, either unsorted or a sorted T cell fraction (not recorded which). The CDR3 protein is CASTSSWTGEQYF. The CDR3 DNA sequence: TGTGCCAGCACCTCCTCCTGGACAGGCGAGCAGTACTTC.